The clone carrying this T cell receptor (beta chain) was recorded at least ten times. Its cognate antigen is unknown. Exclusion of a patient resulted from uncontrolled infection, other autoimmune disease, pregnancy or lactation. This CDR3 comprises 15 residues. V dropped 1 base and J dropped 3 bases, with 13 bases sitting between them. Germline CDR1 and CDR2: SGHDN and FVKESK. This entry belongs to a study of T cells in Graves' hyperthyroidism and ophthalmopathy. About the research overall: Peripheral blood sampling occurred at initial diagnosis, before any treatment. Study-wide results and limits: Ophthalmopathy and stable hyperthyroidism were separated by a 13 V-J model.

TCR beta CDR3 regions were amplified from RNA transcripts. The TCR CDR3 was amplified in a first-round RT-PCR using the HTBI primer set. TCRdb passed the multiplex PCR reads through MiXCR, listing each CDR3 protein once. Of roughly 280,000 distinct CDR3 sequences in the sample, about 17% were seen once. The sample taken for sequencing was blood. The chain employs TRBV14 and TRBJ2-7; the D gene is possibly TRBD2 (5 bases). This receptor was obtained from a woman in her sixties with Graves' ophthalmopathy. CDR3 in DNA: TGTGCCAGCAGCCAAGCCGGCAGACTAAACTACGAGCAGTACTTC. Translated: CASSQAGRLNYEQYF. Based on the CDR3 plus reference TRBV14 and TRBJ2-7, the full variable domain is EAGVTQFPSHSVIEKGQTVTLRCDPISGHDNLYWYRRVMGKEIKFLLHFVKESKQDESGMPNNRFLAERTGGTYSTLKVQPAELEDSGVYFCASSQAGRLNYEQYFGPGTRLTVT.